This T cell receptor beta chain is drawn from a study of post-analysis software for immune sequencing data. Study-level points and caveats: In patients, TRBV5-6, TRBV5-1 and TRBV20-1 belonged to roughly 5 TRBV segments found more frequently than in controls.

Unique molecular identifiers tagged the TCR beta cDNA libraries. TCRdb reprocessed the PCR reads via MiXCR and lists one record per CDR3 protein. This table holds 700,000 to 800,000 distinct CDR3 sequences, about 32% found once. V lost 1 base and J 7 bases, leaving 12 bases between the germline ends. There are 14 residues in the CDR3. Germline V gives CDR1 SGHRS, CDR2 YFSETQ. About this clonotype itself: What it binds is not known.

This chain links TRBV5-1 with TRBJ2-1, with D tentatively TRBD1 (6 bases). The sequenced material came from blood. This clonotype was sampled from a girl between 5 and 17 years old with multiple sclerosis. The CDR3 here is CASSLRTDRNEQFF. DNA for the CDR3: TGCGCCAGCAGCTTGAGGACAGATCGGAATGAGCAGTTCTTC.